This TCR beta chain originates from a study of lymphopenia after photon versus proton radiotherapy. The length of the CDR3 is 12 residues. Looked up from germline, CDR1 is GTSNPN and CDR2 is SVGIG (reference sequence). Trimming took off 3 bases at V and 7 bases at J, with 12 bases between the two ends. Method: immunoSEQ multiplex PCR; TCRdb's copy keeps in-frame clones and lacks some. The table has 55,000 to 70,000 clones, over 80% seen once; the top ten hold 10% to 12%. Points from the study as a whole: A bigger post-nadir fall in TCR diversity correlated inversely with survival time in deceased patients. Under photons, naive T cells and diversity fell while effector/memory populations rose. After the lymphocyte nadir, photon-treated repertoires showed oligoclonal expansion, especially of CD8+ Temra cells. Survival link was tested only in deceased patients; proton benefit remains a possibility.

Worth noting for this clone: Its antigen is currently unknown.

This sequence joins TRBV30 and TRBJ1-1; weak D call: TRBD1 (5 bases). This specimen consisted of peripheral blood, obtained from a patient treated with proton-based radiotherapy. This sequence originates from an older man with esophageal cancer. CDR3 nucleotide sequence: TGTGCCTGGAGCAGGGATGGGGTTGAAGCTTTCTTT. Translation: CAWSRDGVEAFF.